The 4 T cell receptor beta chains listed next were all sequenced from one sample in a study of CD8+ T cells in alopecia areata. The sequencing template was cDNA reverse transcribed from extracted RNA. The table came from immunoSEQ multiplex PCR; TCRdb's copy has only in-frame clones and leaves some out. The sample has 150,000 to 200,000 clones, 65% to 75% seen once; the top ten hold approximately 10%. This specimen was CD8+ T cells sorted from blood, taken at week 0. The receptors were sampled from a human donor with alopecia areata.

This sequence joins TRBV4-1 and TRBJ2-7; 7 nucleotides match TRBD2. The CDR3 runs 14 residues. With 5 bases clipped from V and 6 bases from J, the junction kept 10 bases outside the gene matches. Germline lookup yields CDR1 MGHRA and CDR2 YSYEKL. The CDR3, as DNA: TGCGCCAGCAGCACTACTAGCGACCGTTCCGAGCAGTACTTC. Protein: CASSTTSDRSEQYF.

The CDR3 is CASSHHGQPSYEQYF. The CDR3 DNA is TGTGCCAGCAGCCATCACGGACAGCCCTCCTACGAGCAGTACTTC. This sequence joins TRBV13 and TRBJ2-7; D might be TRBD1 (6 bases). Germline loops: CDR1 PRHDT, CDR2 FYEKMQ (reference sequence). The CDR3 runs to 15 residues. Between the trimmed V and J ends, which lost 5 bases and 0 bases, there was a span of 14 bases.

This clone was seen a handful of times. CDR3 in amino acids: CSTSGTENTEAFF. CDR3 bases: TGCAGCACGTCCGGGACAGAGAACACTGAAGCTTTCTTT. The J gene is TRBJ1-1, the V gene TRBV29-1, with TRBD1 matching 7 bases. The CDR3 consists of 13 residues. Trimming removed 8 bases from V and 1 base from J; junction bases left unmatched: 7. CDR1 SQVTM and CDR2 ANQGSEA come from the germline V gene.

The chain combines TRBV7-9 with TRBJ2-7; D gene uncertain. CDR1 SEHNR and CDR2 FQNEAQ come from the germline V gene (reference sequence). This CDR3 region has 11 residues. Trimming removed 4 bases at V and 5 bases at J, with 6 bases between. The DNA of the CDR3 is TGTGCCAGCAGCTCCTTGGACGAGCAGTACTTC. Translation: CASSSLDEQYF.